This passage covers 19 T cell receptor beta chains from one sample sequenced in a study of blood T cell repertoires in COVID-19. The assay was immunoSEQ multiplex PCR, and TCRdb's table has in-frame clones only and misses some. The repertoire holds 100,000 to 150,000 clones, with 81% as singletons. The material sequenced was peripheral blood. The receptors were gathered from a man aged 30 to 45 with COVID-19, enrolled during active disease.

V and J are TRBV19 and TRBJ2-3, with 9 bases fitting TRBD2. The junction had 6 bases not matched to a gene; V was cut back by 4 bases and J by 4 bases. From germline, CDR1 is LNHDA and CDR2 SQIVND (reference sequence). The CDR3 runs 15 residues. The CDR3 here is CASSTSGEGADTQYF. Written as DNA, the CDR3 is TGTGCCAGTAGTACTAGCGGGGAAGGCGCAGATACGCAGTATTTT.

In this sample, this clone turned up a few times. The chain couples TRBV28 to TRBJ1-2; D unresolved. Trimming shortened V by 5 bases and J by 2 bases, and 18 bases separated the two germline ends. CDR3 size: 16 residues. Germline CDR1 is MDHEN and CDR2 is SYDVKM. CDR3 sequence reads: CASSTPAPTGNYGYTF. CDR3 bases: TGTGCCAGCAGTACACCCGCCCCGACTGGGAACTATGGCTACACCTTC.

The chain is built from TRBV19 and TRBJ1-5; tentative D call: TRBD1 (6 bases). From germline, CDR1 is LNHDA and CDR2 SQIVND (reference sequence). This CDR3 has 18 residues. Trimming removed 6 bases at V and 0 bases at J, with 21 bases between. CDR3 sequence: CASSPDSWQHYSNQPQHF. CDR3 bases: TGTGCCAGTAGCCCGGACAGTTGGCAACACTATAGCAATCAGCCCCAGCATTTT.

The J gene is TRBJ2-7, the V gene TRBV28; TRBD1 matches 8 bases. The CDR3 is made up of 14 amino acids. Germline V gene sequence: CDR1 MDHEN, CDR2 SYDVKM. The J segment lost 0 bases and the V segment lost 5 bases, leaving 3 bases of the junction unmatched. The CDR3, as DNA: TGTGCCAGCAGTACAGGGGGAAGCTCCTACGAGCAGTACTTC. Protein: CASSTGGSSYEQYF. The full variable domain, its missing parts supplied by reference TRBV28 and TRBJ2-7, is DVKVTQSSRYLVKRTGEKVFLECVQDMDHENMFWYRQDPGLGLRLIYFSYDVKMKEKGDIPEGYSVSREKKERFSLILESASTNQTSMYLCASSTGGSSYEQYFGPGTRLTVT.

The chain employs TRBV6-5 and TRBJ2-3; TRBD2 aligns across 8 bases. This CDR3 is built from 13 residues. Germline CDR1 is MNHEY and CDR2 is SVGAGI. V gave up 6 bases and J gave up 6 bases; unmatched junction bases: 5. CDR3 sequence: CASRRGGADTQYF. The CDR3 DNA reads TGTGCCAGCAGACGGGGGGGGGCGGATACGCAGTATTTT.

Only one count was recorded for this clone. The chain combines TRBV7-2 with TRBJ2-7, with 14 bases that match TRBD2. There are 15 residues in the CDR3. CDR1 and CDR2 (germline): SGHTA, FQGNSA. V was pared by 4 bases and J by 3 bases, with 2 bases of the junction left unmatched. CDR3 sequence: CASSYGTSGSYEQYF. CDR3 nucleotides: TGTGCCAGCAGCTACGGGACTAGCGGGAGCTACGAGCAGTACTTC.

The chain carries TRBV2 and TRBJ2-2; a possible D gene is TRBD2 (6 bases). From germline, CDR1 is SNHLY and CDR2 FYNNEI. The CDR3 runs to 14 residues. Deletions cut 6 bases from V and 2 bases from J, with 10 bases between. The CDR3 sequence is CASRTRPNTGELFF. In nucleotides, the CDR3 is TGTGCCAGCAGGACTAGACCAAACACCGGGGAGCTGTTTTTT.

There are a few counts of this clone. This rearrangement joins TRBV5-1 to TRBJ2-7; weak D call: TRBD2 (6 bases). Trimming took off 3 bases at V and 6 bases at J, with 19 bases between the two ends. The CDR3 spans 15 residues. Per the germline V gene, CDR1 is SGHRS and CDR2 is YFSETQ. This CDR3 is CASSSRGGVLSEQYF. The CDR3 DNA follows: TGCGCCAGCAGCTCCCGAGGAGGGGTCCTATCCGAGCAGTACTTC.

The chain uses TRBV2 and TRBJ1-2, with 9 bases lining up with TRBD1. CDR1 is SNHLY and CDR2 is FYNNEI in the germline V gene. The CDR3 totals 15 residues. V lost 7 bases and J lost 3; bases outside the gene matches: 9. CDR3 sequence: CASNPRTGDHYGYTF. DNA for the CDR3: TGTGCCAGCAACCCCAGGACAGGGGATCACTATGGCTACACCTTC.

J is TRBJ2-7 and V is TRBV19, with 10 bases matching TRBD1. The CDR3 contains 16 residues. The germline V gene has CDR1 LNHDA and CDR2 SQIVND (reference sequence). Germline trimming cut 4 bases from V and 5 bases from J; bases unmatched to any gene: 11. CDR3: CASSNTPGQGNDEQYF. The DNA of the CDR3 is TGTGCCAGTAGTAATACTCCGGGACAGGGGAACGACGAGCAGTACTTC.

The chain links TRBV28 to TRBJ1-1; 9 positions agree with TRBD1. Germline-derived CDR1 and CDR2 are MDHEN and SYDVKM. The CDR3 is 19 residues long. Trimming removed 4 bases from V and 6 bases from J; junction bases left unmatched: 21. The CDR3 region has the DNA TGTGCCAGCAGTTCGCCCAGGGGGGACAGGGCTCATCGGGCGGCTGAAGCTTTCTTT. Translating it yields CASSSPRGDRAHRAAEAFF.

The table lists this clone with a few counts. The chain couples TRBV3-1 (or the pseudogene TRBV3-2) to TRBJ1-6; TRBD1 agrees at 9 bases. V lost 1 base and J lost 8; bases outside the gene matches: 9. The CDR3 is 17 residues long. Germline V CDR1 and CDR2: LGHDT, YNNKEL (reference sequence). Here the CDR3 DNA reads TGTGCCAGCAGCCAAGGGGGACAGGGAAAGGGGGATTCACCCCTCCACTTT. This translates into CASSQGGQGKGDSPLHF.

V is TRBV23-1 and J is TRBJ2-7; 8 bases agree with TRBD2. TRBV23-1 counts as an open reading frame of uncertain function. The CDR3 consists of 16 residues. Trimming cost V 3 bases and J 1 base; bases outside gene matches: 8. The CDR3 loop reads CASSHSTSAMSYEQYF. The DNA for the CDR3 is TGCGCCAGCAGTCATTCGACTAGCGCGATGTCCTACGAGCAGTACTTC.

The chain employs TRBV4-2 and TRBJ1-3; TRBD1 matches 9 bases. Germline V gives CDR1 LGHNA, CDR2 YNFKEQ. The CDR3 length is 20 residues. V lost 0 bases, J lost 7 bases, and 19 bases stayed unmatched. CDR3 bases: TGTGCCAGCAGCCAAGAGAATTTTGGGACAGGGCCCTCTGGACGGAACACCATATATTTT. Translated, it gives CASSQENFGTGPSGRNTIYF.

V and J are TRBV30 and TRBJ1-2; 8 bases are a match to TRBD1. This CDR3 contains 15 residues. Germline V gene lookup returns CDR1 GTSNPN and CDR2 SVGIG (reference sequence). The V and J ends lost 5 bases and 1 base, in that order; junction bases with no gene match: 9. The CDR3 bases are TGTGCCTGGTATGGAGGGACAGGCCTTAACTATGGCTACACCTTC. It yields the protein CAWYGGTGLNYGYTF.

CDR3 nucleotide sequence: TGTGCCAGCAGTGTAGAGGGTGAGGCAGATACGCAGTATTTT. It encodes CASSVEGEADTQYF. The V and J genes are TRBV6-4 and TRBJ2-3, with a tentative D call TRBD2 (5 bases). There are 14 residues in the CDR3. Germline assignment: CDR1 MRHNA and CDR2 SNTAGT. V lost 4 bases and J 4 bases, leaving 12 bases between the germline ends.

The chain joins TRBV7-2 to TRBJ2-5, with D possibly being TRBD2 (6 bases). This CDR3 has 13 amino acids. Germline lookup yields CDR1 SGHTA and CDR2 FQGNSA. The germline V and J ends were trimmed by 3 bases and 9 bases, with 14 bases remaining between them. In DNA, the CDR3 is TGTGCCAGCAGCTTCGGAGGCGGGACGGCCCAGTACTTC. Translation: CASSFGGGTAQYF.

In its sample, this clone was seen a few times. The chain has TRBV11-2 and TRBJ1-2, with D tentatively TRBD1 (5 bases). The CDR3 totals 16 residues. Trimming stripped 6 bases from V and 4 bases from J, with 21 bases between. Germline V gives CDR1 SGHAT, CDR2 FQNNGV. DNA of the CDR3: TGTGCCAGCAGTTTACTCTCGACAGCGCGCAGCTATGGCTACACCTTC. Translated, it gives CASSLLSTARSYGYTF.

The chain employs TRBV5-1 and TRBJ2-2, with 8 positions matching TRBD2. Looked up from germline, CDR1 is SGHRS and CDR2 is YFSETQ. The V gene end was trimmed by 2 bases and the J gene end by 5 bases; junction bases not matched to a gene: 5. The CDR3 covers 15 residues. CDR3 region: CASSFTAGETGELFF. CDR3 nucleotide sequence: TGCGCCAGCAGCTTTACAGCGGGAGAAACCGGGGAGCTGTTTTTT.